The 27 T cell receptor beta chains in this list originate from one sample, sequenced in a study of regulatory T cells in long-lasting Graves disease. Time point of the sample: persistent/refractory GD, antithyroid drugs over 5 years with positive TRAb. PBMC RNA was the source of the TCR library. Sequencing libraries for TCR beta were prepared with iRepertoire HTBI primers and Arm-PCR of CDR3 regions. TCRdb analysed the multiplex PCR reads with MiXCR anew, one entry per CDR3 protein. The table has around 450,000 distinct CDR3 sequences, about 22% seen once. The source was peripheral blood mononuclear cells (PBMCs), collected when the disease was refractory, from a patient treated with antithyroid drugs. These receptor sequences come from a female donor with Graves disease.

CDR3: CSAKRTAADGYTF. The DNA of the CDR3 is TGCAGTGCAAAGAGGACGGCCGCAGATGGCTACACCTTC. The rearrangement links TRBV20-1 to TRBJ1-2, with D unresolved. The CDR3 loop spans 13 amino acids. CDR1 is DFQATT and CDR2 is SNEGSKA in the germline V gene (reference sequence). The V end was cut by 6 bases, the J end by 6 bases, with 17 bases between.

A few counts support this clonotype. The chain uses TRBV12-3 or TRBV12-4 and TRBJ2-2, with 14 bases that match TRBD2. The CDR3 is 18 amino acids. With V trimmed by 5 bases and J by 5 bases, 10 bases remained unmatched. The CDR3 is CASSITPGLAGATGELFF. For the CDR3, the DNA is TGTGCCAGCAGTATAACTCCGGGACTAGCGGGAGCGACCGGGGAGCTGTTTTTT.

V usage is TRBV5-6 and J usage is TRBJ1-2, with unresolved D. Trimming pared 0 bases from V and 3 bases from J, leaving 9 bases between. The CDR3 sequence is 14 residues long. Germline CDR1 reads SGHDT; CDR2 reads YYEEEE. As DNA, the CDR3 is TGTGCCAGCAGCTTGGGTTCTTCACACTATGGCTACACCTTC. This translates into CASSLGSSHYGYTF.

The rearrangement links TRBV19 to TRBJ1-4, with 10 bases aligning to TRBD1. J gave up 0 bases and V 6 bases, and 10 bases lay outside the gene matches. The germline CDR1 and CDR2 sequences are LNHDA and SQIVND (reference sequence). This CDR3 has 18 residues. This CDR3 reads CASSNHRQGAPTNEKLFF. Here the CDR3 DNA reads TGTGCCAGTAGCAACCATCGACAGGGGGCCCCAACTAATGAAAAACTGTTTTTT.

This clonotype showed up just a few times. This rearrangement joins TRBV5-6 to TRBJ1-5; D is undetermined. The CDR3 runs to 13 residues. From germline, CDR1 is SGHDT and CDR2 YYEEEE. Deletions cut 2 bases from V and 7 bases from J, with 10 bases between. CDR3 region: CASSFEGRQPQHF. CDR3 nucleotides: TGTGCCAGCAGCTTTGAAGGGCGGCAGCCCCAGCATTTT.

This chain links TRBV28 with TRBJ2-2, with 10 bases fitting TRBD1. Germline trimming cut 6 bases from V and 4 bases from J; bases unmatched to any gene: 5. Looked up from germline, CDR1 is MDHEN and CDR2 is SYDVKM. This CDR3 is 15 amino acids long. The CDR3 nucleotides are TGTGCCAGCAGGCGGACAGGGGGACTCACCGGGGAGCTGTTTTTT. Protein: CASRRTGGLTGELFF.

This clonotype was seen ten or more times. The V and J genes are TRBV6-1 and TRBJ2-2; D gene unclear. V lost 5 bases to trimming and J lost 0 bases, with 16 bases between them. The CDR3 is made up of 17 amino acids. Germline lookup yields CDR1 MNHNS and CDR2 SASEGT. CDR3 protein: CASSPQRAGSNTGELFF. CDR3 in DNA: TGTGCCAGCAGTCCCCAAAGGGCAGGATCGAACACCGGGGAGCTGTTTTTT.

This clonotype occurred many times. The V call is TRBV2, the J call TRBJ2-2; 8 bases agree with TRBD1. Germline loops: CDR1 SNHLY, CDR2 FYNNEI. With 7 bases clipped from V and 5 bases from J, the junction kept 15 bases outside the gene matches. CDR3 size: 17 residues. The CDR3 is CASNPIRTGLFTGELFF. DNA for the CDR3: TGTGCCAGCAACCCTATACGGACAGGGTTATTTACCGGGGAGCTGTTTTTT.

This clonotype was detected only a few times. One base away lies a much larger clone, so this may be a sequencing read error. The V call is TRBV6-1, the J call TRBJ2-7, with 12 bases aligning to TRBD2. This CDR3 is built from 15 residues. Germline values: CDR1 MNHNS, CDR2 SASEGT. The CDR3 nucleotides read TGTGCCTGCAGGGGTCTAGCGGGAGGGCCTCACGAGCAGTACTTC. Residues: CACRGLAGGPHEQYF.

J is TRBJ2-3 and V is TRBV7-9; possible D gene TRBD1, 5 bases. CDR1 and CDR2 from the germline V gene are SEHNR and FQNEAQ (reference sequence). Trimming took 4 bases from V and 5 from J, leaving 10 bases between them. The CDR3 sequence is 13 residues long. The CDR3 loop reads CASSSLQGDTQYF. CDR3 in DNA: TGTGCCAGCAGCTCCCTCCAGGGAGATACGCAGTATTTT.

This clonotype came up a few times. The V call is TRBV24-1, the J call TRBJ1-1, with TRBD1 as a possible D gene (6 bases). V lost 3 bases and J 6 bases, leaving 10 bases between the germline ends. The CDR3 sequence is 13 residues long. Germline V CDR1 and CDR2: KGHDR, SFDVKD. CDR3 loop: CATSDGGGSEAFF. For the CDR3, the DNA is TGTGCCACCAGTGATGGGGGGGGCTCTGAAGCTTTCTTT.

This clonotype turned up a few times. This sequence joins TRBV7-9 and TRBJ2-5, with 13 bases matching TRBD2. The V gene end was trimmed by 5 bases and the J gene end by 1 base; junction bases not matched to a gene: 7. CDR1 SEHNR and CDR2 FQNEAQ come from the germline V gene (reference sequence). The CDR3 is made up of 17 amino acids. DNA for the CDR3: TGTGCCAGCAGCGCCGGGACTAGCGGGGTCCGCCAAGAGACCCAGTACTTC. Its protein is CASSAGTSGVRQETQYF. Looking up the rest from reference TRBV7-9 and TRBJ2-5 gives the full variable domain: DTGVSQNPRHKITKRGQNVTFRCDPISEHNRLYWYRQTLGQGPEFLTYFQNEAQLEKSRLLSDRFSAERPKGSFSTLEIQRTEQGDSAMYLCASSAGTSGVRQETQYFGPGTRLLVL.

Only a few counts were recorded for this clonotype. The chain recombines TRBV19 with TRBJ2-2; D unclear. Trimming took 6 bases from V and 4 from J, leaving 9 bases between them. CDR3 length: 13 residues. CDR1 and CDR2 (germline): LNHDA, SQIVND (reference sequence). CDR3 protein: CASRGVFTGELFF. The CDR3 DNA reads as TGTGCCAGTAGGGGTGTTTTCACCGGGGAGCTGTTTTTT.

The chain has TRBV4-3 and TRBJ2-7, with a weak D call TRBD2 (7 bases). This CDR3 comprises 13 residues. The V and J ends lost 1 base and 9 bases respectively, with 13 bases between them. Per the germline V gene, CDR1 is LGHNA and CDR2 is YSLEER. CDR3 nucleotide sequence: TGCGCCAGCAGCCAAGGAACAGGGAGGGGGCAGTACTTC. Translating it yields CASSQGTGRGQYF.

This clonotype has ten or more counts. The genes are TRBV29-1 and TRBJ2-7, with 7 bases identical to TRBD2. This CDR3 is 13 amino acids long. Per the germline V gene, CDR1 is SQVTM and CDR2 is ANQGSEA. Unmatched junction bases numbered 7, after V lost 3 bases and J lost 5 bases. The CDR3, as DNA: TGCAGCGTTGAGATTCGGGGGACTAACGAGCAGTACTTC. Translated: CSVEIRGTNEQYF.

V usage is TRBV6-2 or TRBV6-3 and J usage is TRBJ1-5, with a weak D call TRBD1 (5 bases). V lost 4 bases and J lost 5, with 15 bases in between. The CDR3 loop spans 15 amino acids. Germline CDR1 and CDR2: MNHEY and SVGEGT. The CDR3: CASSSEGTDDQPQHF. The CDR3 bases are TGTGCCAGCAGTTCCGAGGGGACTGATGATCAGCCCCAGCATTTT.

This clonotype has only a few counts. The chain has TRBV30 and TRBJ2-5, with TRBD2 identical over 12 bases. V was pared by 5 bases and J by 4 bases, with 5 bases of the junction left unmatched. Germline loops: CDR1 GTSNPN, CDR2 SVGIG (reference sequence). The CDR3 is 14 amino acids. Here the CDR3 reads CAWEPGLAGETQYF. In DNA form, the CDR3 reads TGTGCCTGGGAACCGGGACTAGCGGGAGAGACCCAGTACTTC.

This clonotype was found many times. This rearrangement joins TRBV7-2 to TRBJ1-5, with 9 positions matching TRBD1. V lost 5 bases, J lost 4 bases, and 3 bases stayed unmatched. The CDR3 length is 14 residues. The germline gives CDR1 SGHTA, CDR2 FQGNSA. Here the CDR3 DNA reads TGTGCCAGCAGCACAGGGGGCACTAATCAGCCCCAGCATTTT. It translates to CASSTGGTNQPQHF.

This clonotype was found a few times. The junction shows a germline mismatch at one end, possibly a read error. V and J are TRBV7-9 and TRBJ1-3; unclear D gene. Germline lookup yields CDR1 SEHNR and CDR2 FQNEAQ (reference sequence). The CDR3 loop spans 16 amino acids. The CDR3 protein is CASSLSAVTSGNTIHF. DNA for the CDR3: TGTGCCAGCAGCTTATCGGCAGTTACCTCTGGAAACACCATACATTTT.

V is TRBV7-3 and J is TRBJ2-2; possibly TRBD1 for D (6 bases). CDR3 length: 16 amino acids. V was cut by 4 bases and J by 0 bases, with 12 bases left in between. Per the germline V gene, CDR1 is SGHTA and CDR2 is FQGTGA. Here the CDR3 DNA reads TGTGCCAGCAGCTCGTCAGGGGTACCGAACACCGGGGAGCTGTTTTTT. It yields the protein CASSSSGVPNTGELFF. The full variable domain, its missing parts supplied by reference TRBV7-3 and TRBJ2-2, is GAGVSQTPSNKVTEKGKYVELRCDPISGHTALYWYRQSLGQGPEFLIYFQGTGAADDSGLPNDRFFAVRPEGSVSTLKIQRTERGDSAVYLCASSSSGVPNTGELFFGEGSRLTVL.

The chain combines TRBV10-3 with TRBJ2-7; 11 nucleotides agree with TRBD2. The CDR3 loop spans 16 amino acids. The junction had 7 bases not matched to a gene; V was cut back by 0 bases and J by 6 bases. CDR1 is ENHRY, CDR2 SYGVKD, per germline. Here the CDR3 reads CAISESSTSGSIEQYF. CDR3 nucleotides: TGTGCCATCAGTGAGTCCTCAACTAGCGGGAGTATCGAGCAGTACTTC.

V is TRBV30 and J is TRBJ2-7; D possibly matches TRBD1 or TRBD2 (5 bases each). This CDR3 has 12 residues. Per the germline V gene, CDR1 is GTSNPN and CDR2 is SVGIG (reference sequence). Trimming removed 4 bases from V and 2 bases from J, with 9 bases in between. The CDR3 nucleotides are TGTGCCTGGAATTTGGGACCCTACGAGCAGTACTTC. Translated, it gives CAWNLGPYEQYF.

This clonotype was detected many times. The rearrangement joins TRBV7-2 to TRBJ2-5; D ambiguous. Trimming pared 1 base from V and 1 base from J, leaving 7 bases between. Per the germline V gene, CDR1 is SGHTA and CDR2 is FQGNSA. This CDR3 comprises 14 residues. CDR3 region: CASSLVVVQETQYF. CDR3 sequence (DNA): TGTGCCAGCAGCTTAGTGGTAGTCCAAGAGACCCAGTACTTC.

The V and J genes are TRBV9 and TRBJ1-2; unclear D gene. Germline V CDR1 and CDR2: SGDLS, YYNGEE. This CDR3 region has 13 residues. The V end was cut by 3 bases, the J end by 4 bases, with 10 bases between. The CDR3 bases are TGTGCCAGCAGCGCATCGAGAGTCTATGGCTACACCTTC. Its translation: CASSASRVYGYTF.

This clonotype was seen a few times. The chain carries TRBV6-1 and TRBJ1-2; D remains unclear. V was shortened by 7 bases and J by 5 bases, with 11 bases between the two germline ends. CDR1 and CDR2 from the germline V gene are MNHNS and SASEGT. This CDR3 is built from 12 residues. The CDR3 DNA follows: TGTGCCAGCAAAGGACGGACTTATGGCTACACCTTC. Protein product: CASKGRTYGYTF.

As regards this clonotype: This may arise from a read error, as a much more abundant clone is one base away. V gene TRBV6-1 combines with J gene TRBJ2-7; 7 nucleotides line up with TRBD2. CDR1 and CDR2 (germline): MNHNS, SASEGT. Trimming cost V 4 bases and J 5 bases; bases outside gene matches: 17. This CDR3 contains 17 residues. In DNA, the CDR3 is TGTGCCAGCAGTGCCGGGCCAGGGACTAACTCCTTACACGAGCAGTACTTC. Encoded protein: CASSAGPGTNSLHEQYF.

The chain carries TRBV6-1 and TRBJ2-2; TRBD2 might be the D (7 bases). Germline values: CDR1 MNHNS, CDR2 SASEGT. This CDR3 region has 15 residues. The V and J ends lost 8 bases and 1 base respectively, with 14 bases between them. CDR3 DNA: TGTGCCAGCGGACAGCGGGATCAGAACACCGGGGAGCTGTTTTTT. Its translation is CASGQRDQNTGELFF.